This entry is about one T cell receptor (beta chain). The entry originates in a study of CD8+CD57+ T cells in acquired aplastic anemia. Sequencing was done on patients that had shown CD8+CD57+ cell expansion by flow cytometry. The TCR beta profiling, which covered VDJ combination and CDR3 sequence, was carried out using genomic DNA as the template. Each CDR3 protein is one row after TCRdb ran MiXCR on the reads. Among about 160,000 distinct CDR3 sequences listed, more than 40% were seen once. The sequence came from a human donor with aplastic anemia. Sequenced input: sorted CD4+, CD8+, or CD8+CD57+ T cells (not recorded which) from PBMCs.

The CDR3 bases are TGTGCCAGCAGCCCCGTATTGTTGGGCACAGATACGCAGTATTTT. Translating gives CASSPVLLGTDTQYF. This chain links TRBV11-1 with TRBJ2-3; D ambiguous. Germline loops: CDR1 SGHAT, CDR2 FQDESV (reference sequence). Trimming shortened V by 5 bases and J by 1 base, and 13 bases separated the two germline ends. This CDR3 region has 15 residues. Full variable domain (remainder filled in from reference TRBV11-1 and TRBJ2-3): EAEVAQSPRYKITEKSQAVAFWCDPISGHATLYWYRQILGQGPELLVQFQDESVVDDSQLPKDRFSAERLKGVDSTLKIQPAELGDSAMYLCASSPVLLGTDTQYFGPGTRLTVL.